This TCR beta chain was observed in a study of OX40 agonist ivuxolimab in advanced cancers. TCRdb's table, derived via immunoSEQ multiplex PCR, lists solely in-frame clones and lacks some. The top ten hold 10% to 13% of the sample, which has about 63,000 clones, approximately 90% seen once. The V and J ends lost 6 bases and 9 bases respectively, with 21 bases between them. CDR1 is MDHEN and CDR2 is SYDVKM in the germline V gene. The CDR3 sequence is 15 residues long. This receptor was taken from an adult with an advanced solid tumor such as melanoma, head and neck, liver or kidney cancer. The sample in question was CD4+ or CD8+ T cells sorted from blood, obtained in a trial of the OX40 agonist ivuxolimab. This chain connects TRBV28 to TRBJ2-1; tentative D call: TRBD1 (7 bases). CDR3 sequence (DNA): TGTGCCAGCAGCCGACGACAGGGAGGAGTGATTGAGCAGTTCTTC. The encoded protein is CASSRRQGGVIEQFF.